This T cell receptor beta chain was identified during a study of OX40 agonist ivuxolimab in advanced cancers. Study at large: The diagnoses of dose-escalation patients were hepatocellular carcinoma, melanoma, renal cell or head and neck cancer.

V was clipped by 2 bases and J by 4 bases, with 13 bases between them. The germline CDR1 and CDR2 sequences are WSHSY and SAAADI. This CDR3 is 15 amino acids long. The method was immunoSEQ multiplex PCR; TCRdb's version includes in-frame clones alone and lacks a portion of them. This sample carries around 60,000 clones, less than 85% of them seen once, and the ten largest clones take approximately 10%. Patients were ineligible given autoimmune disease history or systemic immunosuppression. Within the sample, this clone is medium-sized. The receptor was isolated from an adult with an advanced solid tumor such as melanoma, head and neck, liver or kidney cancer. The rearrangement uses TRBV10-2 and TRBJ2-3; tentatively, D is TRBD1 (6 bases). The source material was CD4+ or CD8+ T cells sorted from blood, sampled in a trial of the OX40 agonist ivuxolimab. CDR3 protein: CASSEPDRLADTQYF. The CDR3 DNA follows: TGCGCCAGCAGTGAGCCGGACAGATTGGCAGATACGCAGTATTTT.